What follows are 12 T cell receptor beta chains derived from one specimen sequenced in a study of T cell responses to AZD1222 COVID-19 vaccine (dated by TCRdb to the early 2020s). Libraries came from the immunoSEQ multiplex PCR assay. TCRdb limited this immuneACCESS table to in-frame rearrangements with V and J called. A share of clones is missing; checked studies link under half to unresolved V genes, and the rest is unexplained. This sample holds tens of thousands of clones; approximately 84% were observed only once. The ten largest clonotypes hold about an eighth of the sample. What this sample's time point label stands for: baseline before first vaccination. Here the sequenced sample was peripheral blood, taken on day 0 of AZD1222 vaccination. The receptors originated from an adult in good health.

The chain has TRBV2 and TRBJ2-2; D is uncertain. This CDR3 has 14 residues. V lost 7 bases, J lost 0 bases, and 9 bases lay in between. The germline CDR1 and CDR2 sequences are SNHLY and FYNNEI. The CDR3 sequence is CASIGNANTGELFF. The DNA for the CDR3 is TGTGCCAGCATCGGTAACGCGAACACCGGGGAGCTGTTTTTT.

The J gene is TRBJ1-6, the V gene TRBV29-1; D ambiguous. Germline V gene data show CDR1 as SQVTM and CDR2 as ANQGSEA. The CDR3 has 15 amino acids. V was clipped by 4 bases and J by 0 bases, with 10 bases between them. CDR3 in amino acids: CSVAVRDSYNSPLHF. In DNA, the CDR3 is TGCAGCGTTGCTGTGAGAGACTCCTATAATTCACCCCTCCACTTT.

The chain combines TRBV6-5 with TRBJ1-1; D not certain. CDR1 is MNHEY, CDR2 SVGAGI, per germline. The CDR3 extends over 12 amino acids. V lost 6 bases and J 1 base, leaving 6 bases between the germline ends. The CDR3 here is CASSIANTEAFF. CDR3 DNA sequence: TGTGCCAGCAGCATAGCGAACACTGAAGCTTTCTTT.

The chain employs TRBV3-1 (or the pseudogene TRBV3-2) and TRBJ2-3; D remains ambiguous. The V gene's germline CDR1 is LGHDT and CDR2 YNNKEL (reference sequence). This CDR3 region has 14 residues. The V gene lost 4 bases and the J gene lost 2 bases, with 10 bases spanning the gap. CDR3 in DNA: TGTGCCAGCAGCCCACGCTTCCCCACAGATACGCAGTATTTT. This gives the protein CASSPRFPTDTQYF.

The chain carries TRBV7-2 and TRBJ2-7; D remains unclear. CDR1 and CDR2 from the germline V gene are SGHTA and FQGNSA. Trimming removed 1 base at V and 0 bases at J, with 7 bases between. The CDR3 consists of 14 residues. The CDR3 loop reads CASSLGLFSYEQYF. The CDR3 nucleotides are TGTGCCAGCAGCTTAGGGCTATTCTCCTACGAGCAGTACTTC.

This clone was counted a few times. V gene TRBV11-2 combines with J gene TRBJ1-5; D unclear. V gave up 5 bases and J gave up 1 base, with 12 bases separating them. The CDR3 length is 15 residues. Germline loops: CDR1 SGHAT, CDR2 FQNNGV. The CDR3 region is CASSPRPVSNQPQHF. CDR3 bases: TGTGCCAGCAGCCCCCGGCCAGTGAGCAATCAGCCCCAGCATTTT.

This clone was found a few times. The chain carries TRBV7-9 and TRBJ2-7; TRBD2 is a possible D gene (6 bases). The V gene's germline CDR1 is SEHNR and CDR2 FQNEAQ (reference sequence). V dropped 4 bases and J dropped 6 bases, with 25 bases sitting between them. The CDR3 covers 17 residues. Here the CDR3 DNA reads TGTGCCAGCAGCTCGGGGCCGGGACTGGGCGTTTTGGGCGAGCAGTACTTC. It yields the protein CASSSGPGLGVLGEQYF.

This chain connects TRBV5-4 to TRBJ1-5; 7 bases agree with TRBD1. The germline CDR1 and CDR2 sequences are SGHNT and YYREEE (reference sequence). This CDR3 is 15 amino acids long. J was trimmed by 4 bases and V by 0 bases; bases with no gene match: 4. DNA for the CDR3: TGTGCCAGCAGCTTGGATCAGGGGGGAAATCAGCCCCAGCATTTT. Residues: CASSLDQGGNQPQHF.

This chain uses TRBV7-2 with TRBJ2-5; TRBD2 matches at 12 bases. CDR3 length equals 15 residues. CDR1 is SGHTA, CDR2 FQGNSA, per germline. Germline trimming cut 1 base from V and 5 bases from J; bases unmatched to any gene: 2. The CDR3 nucleotides read TGTGCCAGCAGCTTAGGACTAGCGGGGGTCGAGACCCAGTACTTC. Its protein is CASSLGLAGVETQYF.

V is TRBV7-8 and J is TRBJ1-5, with no clear D. The CDR3 runs 15 residues. Deletions cut 1 base from V and 4 bases from J, with 11 bases between. Germline lookup yields CDR1 SGHVS and CDR2 FQNEAQ. The CDR3: CASSLGRISNQPQHF. CDR3 in DNA: TGTGCCAGCAGCTTAGGCCGAATCTCAAATCAGCCCCAGCATTTT.

The chain joins TRBV7-2 to TRBJ1-2, with TRBD1 as a possible D gene (6 bases). CDR1 and CDR2 from the germline V gene are SGHTA and FQGNSA. V was shortened by 4 bases and J by 8 bases, with 17 bases between the two germline ends. The CDR3 has 14 residues. The CDR3 sequence: CASSSIQGYGGYTF. Written as DNA, the CDR3 is TGTGCCAGCAGCTCCATACAGGGATATGGCGGCTACACCTTC.

This chain links TRBV3-1 (or the pseudogene TRBV3-2) with TRBJ1-1; the D is unclear. The CDR3 extends over 15 amino acids. V dropped 1 base and J dropped 1 base, with 10 bases sitting between them. The germline V gene encodes CDR1 LGHDT and CDR2 YNNKEL (reference sequence). The CDR3 protein is CASSQGVGQNTEAFF. The CDR3 region has the DNA TGTGCCAGCAGCCAAGGGGTAGGGCAGAACACTGAAGCTTTCTTT.